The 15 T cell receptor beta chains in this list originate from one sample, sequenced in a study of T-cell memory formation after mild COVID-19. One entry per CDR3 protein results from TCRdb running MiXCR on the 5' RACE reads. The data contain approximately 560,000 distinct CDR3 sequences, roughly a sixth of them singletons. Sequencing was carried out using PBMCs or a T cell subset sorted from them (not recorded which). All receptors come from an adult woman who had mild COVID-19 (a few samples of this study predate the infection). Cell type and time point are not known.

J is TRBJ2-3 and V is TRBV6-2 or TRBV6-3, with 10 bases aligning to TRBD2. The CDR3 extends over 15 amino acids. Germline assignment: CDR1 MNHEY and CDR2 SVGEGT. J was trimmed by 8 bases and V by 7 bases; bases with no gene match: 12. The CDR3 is CASTQGNLAGVTQYF. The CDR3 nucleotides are TGTGCCAGCACCCAAGGGAATCTAGCGGGAGTTACGCAGTATTTT.

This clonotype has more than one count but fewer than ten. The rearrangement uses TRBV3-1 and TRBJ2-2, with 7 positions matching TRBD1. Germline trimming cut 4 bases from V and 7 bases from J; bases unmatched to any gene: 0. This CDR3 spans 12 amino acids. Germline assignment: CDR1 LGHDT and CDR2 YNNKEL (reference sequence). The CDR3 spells CASSRDSGELFF. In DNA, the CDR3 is TGTGCCAGCAGCCGGGACAGCGGGGAGCTGTTTTTT.

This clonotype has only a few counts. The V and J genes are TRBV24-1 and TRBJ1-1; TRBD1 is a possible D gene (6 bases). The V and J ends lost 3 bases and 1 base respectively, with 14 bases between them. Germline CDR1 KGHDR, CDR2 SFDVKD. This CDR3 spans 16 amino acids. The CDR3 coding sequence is TGTGCCACCAGTGATAAGTACTCGGACAGGAACACTGAAGCTTTCTTT. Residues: CATSDKYSDRNTEAFF.

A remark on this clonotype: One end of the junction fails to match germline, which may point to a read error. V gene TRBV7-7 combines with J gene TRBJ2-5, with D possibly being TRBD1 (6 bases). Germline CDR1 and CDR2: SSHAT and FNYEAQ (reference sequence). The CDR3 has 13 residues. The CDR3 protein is CASSPRQAETQYF. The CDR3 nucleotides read TGTGCTAGCAGCCCCAGACAGGCGGAGACCCAGTACTTC.

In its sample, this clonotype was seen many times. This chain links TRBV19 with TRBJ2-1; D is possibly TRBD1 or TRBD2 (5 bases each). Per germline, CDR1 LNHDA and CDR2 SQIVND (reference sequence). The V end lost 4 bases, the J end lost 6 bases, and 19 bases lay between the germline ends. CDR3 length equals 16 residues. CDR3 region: CASSTGRTIACNEQFF. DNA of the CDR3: TGTGCCAGTAGTACGGGGCGGACGATCGCCTGCAATGAGCAGTTCTTC.

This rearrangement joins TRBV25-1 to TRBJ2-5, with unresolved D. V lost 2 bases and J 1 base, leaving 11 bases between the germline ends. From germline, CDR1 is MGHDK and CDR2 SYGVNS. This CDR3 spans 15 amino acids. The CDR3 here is CASSEPHWSQETQYF. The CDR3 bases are TGTGCCAGCAGTGAACCCCACTGGTCCCAAGAGACCCAGTACTTC.

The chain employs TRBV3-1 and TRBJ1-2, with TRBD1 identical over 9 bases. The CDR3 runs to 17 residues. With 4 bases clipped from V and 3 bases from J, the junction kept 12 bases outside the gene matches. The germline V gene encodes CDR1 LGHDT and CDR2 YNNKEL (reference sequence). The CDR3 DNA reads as TGTGCCAGCAGCCCGAGGACAGGGGTGGGGTTTTACTATGGCTACACCTTC. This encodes CASSPRTGVGFYYGYTF.

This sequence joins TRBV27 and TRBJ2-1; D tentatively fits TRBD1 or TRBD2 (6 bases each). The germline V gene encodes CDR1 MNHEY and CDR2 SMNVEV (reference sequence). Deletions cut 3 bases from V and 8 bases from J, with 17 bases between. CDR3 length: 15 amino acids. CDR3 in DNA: TGTGCCAGCAGTTTTCCGGGGGCTGGATTGGATGAGCAGTTCTTC. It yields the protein CASSFPGAGLDEQFF.

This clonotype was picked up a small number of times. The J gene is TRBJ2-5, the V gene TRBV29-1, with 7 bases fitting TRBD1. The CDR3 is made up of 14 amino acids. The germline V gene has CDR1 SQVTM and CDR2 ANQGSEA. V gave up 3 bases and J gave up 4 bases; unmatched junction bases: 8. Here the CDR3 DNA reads TGCAGCGTTGATAGGACAGGAATGGGAGAGACCCAGTACTTC. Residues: CSVDRTGMGETQYF.

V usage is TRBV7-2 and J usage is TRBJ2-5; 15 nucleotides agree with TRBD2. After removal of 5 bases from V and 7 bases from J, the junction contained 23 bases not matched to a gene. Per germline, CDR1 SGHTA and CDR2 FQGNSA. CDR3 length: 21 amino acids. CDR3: CASSPGTSGRFGTIPIGTQYF. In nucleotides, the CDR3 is TGTGCCAGCAGCCCTGGGACTAGCGGGAGGTTTGGAACCATCCCAATCGGGACCCAGTACTTC.

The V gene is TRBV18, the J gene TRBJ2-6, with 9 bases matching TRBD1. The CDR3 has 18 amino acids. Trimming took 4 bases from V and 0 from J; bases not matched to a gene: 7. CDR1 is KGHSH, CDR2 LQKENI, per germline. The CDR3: CASSLTGTGTSGANVLTF. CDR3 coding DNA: TGTGCCAGCTCACTTACAGGGACAGGGACCTCTGGGGCCAACGTCCTGACTTTC.

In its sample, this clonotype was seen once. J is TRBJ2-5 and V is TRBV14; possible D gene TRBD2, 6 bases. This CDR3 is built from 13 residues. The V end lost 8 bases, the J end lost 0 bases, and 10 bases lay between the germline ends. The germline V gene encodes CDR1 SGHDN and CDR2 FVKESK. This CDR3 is CASARDYQETQYF. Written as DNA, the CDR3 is TGTGCCAGCGCCCGGGACTACCAAGAGACCCAGTACTTC.

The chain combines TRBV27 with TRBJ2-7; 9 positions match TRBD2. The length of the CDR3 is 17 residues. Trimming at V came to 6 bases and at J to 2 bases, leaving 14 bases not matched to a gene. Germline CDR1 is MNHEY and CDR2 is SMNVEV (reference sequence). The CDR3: CASSRSRLAASPYEQYF. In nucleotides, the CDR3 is TGTGCCAGCAGCCGGTCTCGACTAGCGGCCTCTCCCTACGAGCAGTACTTC.

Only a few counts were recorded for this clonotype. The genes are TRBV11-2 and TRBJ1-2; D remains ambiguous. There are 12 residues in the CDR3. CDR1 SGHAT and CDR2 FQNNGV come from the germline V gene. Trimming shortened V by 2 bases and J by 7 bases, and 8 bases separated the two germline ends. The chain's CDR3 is CASSLTEIGYTF. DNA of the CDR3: TGTGCCAGCAGCTTAACCGAAATTGGCTACACCTTC.

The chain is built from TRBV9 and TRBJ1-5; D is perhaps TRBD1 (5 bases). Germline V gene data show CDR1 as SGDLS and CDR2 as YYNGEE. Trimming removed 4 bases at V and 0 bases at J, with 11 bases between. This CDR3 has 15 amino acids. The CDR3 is CASSQRGYSNQPQHF. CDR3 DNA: TGTGCCAGCAGCCAGCGGGGGTATAGCAATCAGCCCCAGCATTTT.